The clone carrying this TCR beta chain was observed a single time. The sample comes from a study of cytomegalovirus exposure and HLA in healthy donors. TCRdb keeps only in-frame clones here, not all; method: immunoSEQ multiplex PCR. The sample lists approximately 130,000 clones; roughly 84% were seen once. Germline CDR1 reads MNHNY; CDR2 reads SVGAGI (reference sequence). The J segment lost 1 base and the V segment lost 5 bases, leaving 4 bases of the junction unmatched. CDR3 size: 14 residues. The genes are TRBV6-6 and TRBJ2-7, with 8 positions matching TRBD1. The TCR comes from a woman younger than 45 in good health and CMV-seronegative. Material for sequencing was PBMCs. As DNA, the CDR3 is TGTGCCAGCAGTAACGGACAGGGTTCCTACGAGCAGTACTTC. Translation gives CASSNGQGSYEQYF.